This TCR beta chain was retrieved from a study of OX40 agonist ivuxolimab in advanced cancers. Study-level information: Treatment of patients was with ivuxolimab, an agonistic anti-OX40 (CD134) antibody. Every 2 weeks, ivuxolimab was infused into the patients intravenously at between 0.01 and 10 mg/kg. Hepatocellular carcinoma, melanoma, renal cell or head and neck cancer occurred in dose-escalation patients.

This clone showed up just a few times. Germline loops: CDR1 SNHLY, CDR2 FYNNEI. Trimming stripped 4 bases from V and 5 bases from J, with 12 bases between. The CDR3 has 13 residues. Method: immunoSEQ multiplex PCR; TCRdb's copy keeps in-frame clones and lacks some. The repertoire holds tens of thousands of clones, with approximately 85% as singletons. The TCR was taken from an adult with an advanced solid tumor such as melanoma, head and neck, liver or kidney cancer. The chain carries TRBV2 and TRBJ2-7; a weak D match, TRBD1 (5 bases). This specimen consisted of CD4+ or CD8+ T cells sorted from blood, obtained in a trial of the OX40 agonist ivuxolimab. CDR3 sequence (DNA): TGTGCCAGCAGTGGGGTCGCAGGGAACGAGCAGTACTTC. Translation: CASSGVAGNEQYF.